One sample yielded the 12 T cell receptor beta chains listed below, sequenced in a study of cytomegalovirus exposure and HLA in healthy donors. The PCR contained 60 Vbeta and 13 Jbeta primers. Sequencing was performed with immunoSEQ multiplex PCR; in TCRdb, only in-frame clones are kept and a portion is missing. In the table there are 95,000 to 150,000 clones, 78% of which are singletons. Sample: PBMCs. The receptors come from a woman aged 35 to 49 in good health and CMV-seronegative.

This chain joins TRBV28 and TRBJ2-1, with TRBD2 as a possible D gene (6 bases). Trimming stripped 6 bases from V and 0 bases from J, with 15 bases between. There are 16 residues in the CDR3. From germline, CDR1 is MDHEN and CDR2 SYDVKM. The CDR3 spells CASSLGPGGSYNEQFF. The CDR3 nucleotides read TGTGCCAGCAGCTTGGGACCCGGGGGCTCCTACAATGAGCAGTTCTTC.

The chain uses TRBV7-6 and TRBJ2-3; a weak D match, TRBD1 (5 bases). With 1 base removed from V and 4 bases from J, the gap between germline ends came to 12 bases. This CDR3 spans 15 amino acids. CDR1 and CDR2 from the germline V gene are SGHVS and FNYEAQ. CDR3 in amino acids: CASSLEAQGPDTQYF. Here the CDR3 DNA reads TGTGCCAGCAGCTTAGAGGCCCAGGGCCCAGATACGCAGTATTTT.

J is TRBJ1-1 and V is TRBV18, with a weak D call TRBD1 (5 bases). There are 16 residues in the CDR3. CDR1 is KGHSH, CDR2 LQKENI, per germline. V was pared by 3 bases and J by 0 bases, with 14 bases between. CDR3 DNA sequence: TGTGCCAGCTCACCCTCGGGGGGGGGACTGAACACTGAAGCTTTCTTT. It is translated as CASSPSGGGLNTEAFF.

CDR3 protein: CASSLEPRTGQETQYF. The CDR3 bases are TGCGCCAGCAGCTTGGAACCTCGAACAGGCCAAGAGACCCAGTACTTC. The genes are TRBV5-1 and TRBJ2-5; D is perhaps TRBD1 (5 bases). Per germline, CDR1 SGHRS and CDR2 YFSETQ. The CDR3 runs 16 residues. V lost 0 bases, J lost 1 base, and 13 bases lay in between.

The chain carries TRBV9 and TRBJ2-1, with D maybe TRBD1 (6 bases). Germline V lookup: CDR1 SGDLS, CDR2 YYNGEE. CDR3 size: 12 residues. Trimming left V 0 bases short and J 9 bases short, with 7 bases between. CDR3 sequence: CASSVVGGEQFF. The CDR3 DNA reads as TGTGCCAGCAGCGTAGTAGGGGGTGAGCAGTTCTTC.

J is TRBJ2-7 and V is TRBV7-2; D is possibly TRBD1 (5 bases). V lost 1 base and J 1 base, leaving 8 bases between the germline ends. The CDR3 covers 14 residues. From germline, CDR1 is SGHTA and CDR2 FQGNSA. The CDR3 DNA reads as TGTGCCAGCAGCTTAGACAGGCATTCCTACGAGCAGTACTTC. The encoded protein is CASSLDRHSYEQYF.

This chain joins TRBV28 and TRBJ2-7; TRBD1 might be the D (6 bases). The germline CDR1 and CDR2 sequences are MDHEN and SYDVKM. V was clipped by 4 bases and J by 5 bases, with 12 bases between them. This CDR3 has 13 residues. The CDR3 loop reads CASSSGTFDEQYF. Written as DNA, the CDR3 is TGTGCCAGCAGTTCTGGGACATTTGACGAGCAGTACTTC.

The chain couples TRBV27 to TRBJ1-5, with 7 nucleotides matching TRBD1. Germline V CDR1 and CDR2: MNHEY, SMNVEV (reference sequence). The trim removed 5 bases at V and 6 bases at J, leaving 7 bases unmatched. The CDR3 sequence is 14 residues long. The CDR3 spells CASSPQTGIQPQHF. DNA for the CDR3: TGTGCCAGCAGTCCACAGACAGGGATTCAGCCCCAGCATTTT.

CDR3 region: CASSSLGDSLNTEAFF. Written as DNA, the CDR3 is TGTGCCAGCAGCTCCCTAGGAGACAGCTTGAACACTGAAGCTTTCTTT. The V and J genes are TRBV4-2 and TRBJ1-1, with D maybe TRBD1 (5 bases). This CDR3 comprises 16 residues. V lost 5 bases and J 0 bases, leaving 16 bases between the germline ends. From germline, CDR1 is LGHNA and CDR2 YNFKEQ.

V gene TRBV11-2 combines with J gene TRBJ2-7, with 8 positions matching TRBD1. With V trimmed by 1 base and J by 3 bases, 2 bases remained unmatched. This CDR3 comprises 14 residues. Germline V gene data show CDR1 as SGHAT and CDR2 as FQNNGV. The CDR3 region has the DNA TGTGCCAGCAGCTTAGCCACAGGGGGCTACGAGCAGTACTTC. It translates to CASSLATGGYEQYF. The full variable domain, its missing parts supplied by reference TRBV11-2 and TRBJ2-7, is EAGVAQSPRYKIIEKRQSVAFWCNPISGHATLYWYQQILGQGPKLLIQFQNNGVVDDSQLPKDRFSAERLKGVDSTLKIQPAKLEDSAVYLCASSLATGGYEQYFGPGTRLTVT.

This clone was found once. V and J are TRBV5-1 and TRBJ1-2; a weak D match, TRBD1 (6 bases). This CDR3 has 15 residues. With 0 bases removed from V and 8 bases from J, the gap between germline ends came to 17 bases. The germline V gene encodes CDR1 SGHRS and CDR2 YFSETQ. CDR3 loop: CASSLVGDTLGGYTF. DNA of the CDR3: TGCGCCAGCAGCTTGGTGGGGGACACTCTCGGAGGCTACACCTTC.

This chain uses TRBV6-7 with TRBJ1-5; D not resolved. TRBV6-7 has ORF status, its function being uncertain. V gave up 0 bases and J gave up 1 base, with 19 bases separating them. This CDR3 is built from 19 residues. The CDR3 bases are TGTGCCAGCAGTTACTCTTTAGTCCCATGCGATCTCAGCAATCAGCCCCAGCATTTT. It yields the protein CASSYSLVPCDLSNQPQHF.